These 31 T cell receptor beta chains share one sample of origin, sequenced in a study of cytomegalovirus exposure and HLA in healthy donors. In the PCR, 60 Vbeta and 13 Jbeta primers were used. Produced via immunoSEQ multiplex PCR; TCRdb's table is partial and in-frame only. The table lists under 200,000 clones, around 79% of them singletons. Sequencing input: PBMCs. The source of these receptors is a young man in good health and CMV-seronegative.

V gene TRBV7-2 combines with J gene TRBJ1-1; unclear D gene. The CDR3 loop spans 13 amino acids. V lost 2 bases and J lost 1, with 5 bases in between. Germline V gene data show CDR1 as SGHTA and CDR2 as FQGNSA. Here the CDR3 reads CASSLSQNTEAFF. In nucleotides, the CDR3 is TGTGCCAGCAGCTTAAGCCAGAACACTGAAGCTTTCTTT.

The genes are TRBV9 and TRBJ1-2; TRBD1 is a possible D gene (5 bases). Per germline, CDR1 SGDLS and CDR2 YYNGEE. With 3 bases removed from V and 4 bases from J, the gap between germline ends came to 16 bases. The CDR3 extends over 15 amino acids. The CDR3 region is CASSATPGTPYGYTF. The DNA for the CDR3 is TGTGCCAGCAGCGCGACCCCCGGGACTCCCTATGGCTACACCTTC.

The chain uses TRBV2 and TRBJ2-2; no clear D. Trimming removed 0 bases at V and 5 bases at J, with 7 bases between. The CDR3 extends over 14 amino acids. The germline CDR1 and CDR2 sequences are SNHLY and FYNNEI. CDR3 sequence (DNA): TGTGCCAGCAGTGAAGCCCGGTCGACCGGGGAGCTGTTTTTT. Translation gives CASSEARSTGELFF.

This clone was seen once. The CDR3 region has the DNA TGTGCCATCAGTGAAGGGGGCCGTACCAACTATGGCTACACCTTC. This sequence encodes CAISEGGRTNYGYTF. This rearrangement joins TRBV10-3 to TRBJ1-2; 7 bases align to TRBD1. The CDR3 runs 15 residues. Germline V gene data show CDR1 as ENHRY and CDR2 as SYGVKD. V trimming: 3 bases; J trimming: 2 bases; junction bases outside the gene matches: 6.

Details on this clone: One end of the junction is discordant with germline, which a read error may explain. The V gene is TRBV7-9, the J gene TRBJ2-2; the match to TRBD2 covers 10 bases. CDR3 length: 16 residues. Per the germline V gene, CDR1 is SEHNR and CDR2 is FQNEAQ (reference sequence). DNA for the CDR3: TGTTCCAGCAGCTCCCTAGCGGGAGAAGTCGCCGGGGAGCTGTTTTTT. It yields the protein CSSSSLAGEVAGELFF.

The CDR3 reads CASSGRQGTRPYEQYF. DNA for the CDR3: TGTGCCAGCAGCGGCCGGCAGGGGACACGCCCCTACGAGCAGTACTTC. The rearrangement uses TRBV5-6 and TRBJ2-7, with D perhaps matching TRBD1 (6 bases). V dropped 4 bases and J dropped 2 bases, with 19 bases sitting between them. Germline V gene sequence: CDR1 SGHDT, CDR2 YYEEEE. CDR3 length equals 16 residues.

The chain's CDR3 is CASRQSGTNTEAFF. The CDR3 DNA is TGTGCCAGTCGGCAATCAGGAACGAACACTGAAGCTTTCTTT. The J gene is TRBJ1-1, the V gene TRBV19; D unclear. The V end lost 8 bases, the J end lost 1 base, and 14 bases lay between the germline ends. This CDR3 contains 14 residues. The V gene's germline CDR1 is LNHDA and CDR2 SQIVND (reference sequence).

This rearrangement joins TRBV10-3 to TRBJ1-6, with no clear D. The V and J ends lost 6 bases and 0 bases respectively, with 6 bases between them. Germline CDR1 ENHRY, CDR2 SYGVKD. The CDR3 is 14 amino acids. The chain's CDR3 is CAISASSYNSPLHF. The CDR3 DNA sequence: TGTGCCATCAGCGCGAGCTCCTATAATTCACCCCTCCACTTT.

This chain links TRBV12-5 with TRBJ2-1; 7 nucleotides align to TRBD2. Germline assignment: CDR1 LGHNT and CDR2 FRNRAP. J lost 7 bases, V lost 2 bases, and 11 bases had no gene match. This CDR3 is built from 16 residues. CDR3 protein: CASGLSPGEGPNEQFF. The CDR3 nucleotides are TGTGCTAGTGGTTTGTCCCCGGGGGAGGGCCCGAATGAGCAGTTCTTC.

V usage is TRBV7-9 and J usage is TRBJ2-4; 7 bases match TRBD1. This CDR3 has 16 residues. The junction had 8 bases not matched to a gene; V was cut back by 4 bases and J by 2 bases. CDR1 and CDR2 from the germline V gene are SEHNR and FQNEAQ (reference sequence). CDR3 sequence: CASSSLLTGSKNIQYF. CDR3 coding DNA: TGTGCCAGCAGCTCCCTCCTGACAGGGTCCAAAAACATTCAGTACTTC.

The V call is TRBV19, the J call TRBJ1-1, with D tentatively TRBD1 (6 bases). The V gene's germline CDR1 is LNHDA and CDR2 SQIVND (reference sequence). This CDR3 has 15 residues. With 5 bases removed from V and 6 bases from J, the gap between germline ends came to 19 bases. The CDR3 protein is CASSFGNRAVSEAFF. Written as DNA, the CDR3 is TGTGCCAGTAGTTTTGGCAACAGGGCGGTGTCTGAAGCTTTCTTT.

This rearrangement joins TRBV27 to TRBJ1-1; the D gene is possibly TRBD1 (5 bases). Per germline, CDR1 MNHEY and CDR2 SMNVEV (reference sequence). Trimming stripped 1 base from V and 7 bases from J, with 16 bases between. The CDR3 extends over 15 amino acids. CDR3 coding DNA: TGTGCCAGCAGTTTATTCGGGGGATATGGTAATGAAGCTTTCTTT. The encoded protein is CASSLFGGYGNEAFF.

V usage is TRBV7-9 and J usage is TRBJ2-7, with 7 bases fitting TRBD1. J gave up 6 bases and V 4 bases, and 12 bases lay outside the gene matches. The CDR3 spans 15 residues. Per the germline V gene, CDR1 is SEHNR and CDR2 is FQNEAQ (reference sequence). The CDR3 DNA is TGTGCCAGCAGCTCCCCCCAGGGGGTAAGGGGCGAGCAGTACTTC. Amino acids: CASSSPQGVRGEQYF. Full variable domain (remainder filled in from reference TRBV7-9 and TRBJ2-7): DTGVSQNPRHKITKRGQNVTFRCDPISEHNRLYWYRQTLGQGPEFLTYFQNEAQLEKSRLLSDRFSAERPKGSFSTLEIQRTEQGDSAMYLCASSSPQGVRGEQYFGPGTRLTVT.

This rearrangement joins TRBV7-2 to TRBJ2-7; 8 nucleotides align to TRBD1. The V gene end was trimmed by 4 bases and the J gene end by 7 bases; junction bases not matched to a gene: 12. The germline V gene has CDR1 SGHTA and CDR2 FQGNSA. This CDR3 has 15 residues. In DNA, the CDR3 is TGTGCCAGCAGCTCTCAGGGGGCGGAGGGGGGTGAGCAGTACTTC. This translates into CASSSQGAEGGEQYF.

There are a few counts of this clone. This chain connects TRBV19 to TRBJ1-5; the D is unclear. Germline values: CDR1 LNHDA, CDR2 SQIVND (reference sequence). The CDR3 is 13 residues long. With 5 bases removed from V and 4 bases from J, the gap between germline ends came to 9 bases. In DNA form, the CDR3 reads TGTGCCAGTAGTGGCCAGAATAATCAGCCCCAGCATTTT. Protein: CASSGQNNQPQHF.

The chain carries TRBV5-4 and TRBJ2-3; TRBD2 is a possible D gene (6 bases). V lost 0 bases to trimming and J lost 5 bases, with 16 bases between them. The CDR3 contains 16 residues. Germline assignment: CDR1 SGHNT and CDR2 YYREEE (reference sequence). The CDR3 is CASSLAGSGSRDTQYF. The CDR3 DNA follows: TGTGCCAGCAGCTTGGCGGGTAGCGGCTCACGAGATACGCAGTATTTT. Using reference TRBV5-4 and TRBJ2-3 for the parts outside the CDR3, the full variable domain is ETGVTQSPTHLIKTRGQQVTLRCSSQSGHNTVSWYQQALGQGPQFIFQYYREEENGRGNFPPRFSGLQFPNYSSELNVNALELDDSALYLCASSLAGSGSRDTQYFGPGTRLTVL.

This rearrangement joins TRBV19 to TRBJ2-1; the match to TRBD2 covers 14 bases. The CDR3 totals 17 residues. Per the germline V gene, CDR1 is LNHDA and CDR2 is SQIVND (reference sequence). V lost 6 bases and J lost 5; bases outside the gene matches: 9. In DNA form, the CDR3 reads TGTGCCAGTAGAGGGACTAGCGGGAGTAGTCCCCACAATGAGCAGTTCTTC. Encoded protein: CASRGTSGSSPHNEQFF.

The chain carries TRBV7-2 and TRBJ2-7; TRBD1 aligns across 10 bases. V was pared by 0 bases and J by 2 bases, with 4 bases of the junction left unmatched. The CDR3 totals 16 residues. Germline V gene sequence: CDR1 SGHTA, CDR2 FQGNSA. The CDR3 reads CASSLAAGTGAYEQYF. The DNA of the CDR3 is TGTGCCAGCAGCTTAGCGGCCGGGACAGGGGCCTACGAGCAGTACTTC. Full variable domain (missing parts from reference TRBV7-2 and TRBJ2-7): GAGVSQSPSNKVTEKGKDVELRCDPISGHTALYWYRQSLGQGLEFLIYFQGNSAPDKSGLPSDRFSAERTGGSVSTLTIQRTQQEDSAVYLCASSLAAGTGAYEQYFGPGTRLTVT.

This sequence joins TRBV7-8 and TRBJ2-7, with TRBD2 matching 9 bases. Germline V gene sequence: CDR1 SGHVS, CDR2 FQNEAQ. V lost 4 bases and J lost 0; bases outside the gene matches: 4. The CDR3 is made up of 15 amino acids. Here the CDR3 reads CASSSRLAVSYEQYF. The CDR3 region has the DNA TGTGCCAGCAGCTCCAGACTAGCGGTCTCCTACGAGCAGTACTTC.

This clone was counted once. The rearrangement links TRBV4-3 to TRBJ1-4, with 7 bases lining up with TRBD1. CDR1 is LGHNA, CDR2 YSLEER, per germline. CDR3 size: 15 residues. The V gene end was trimmed by 0 bases and the J gene end by 7 bases; junction bases not matched to a gene: 5. CDR3 nucleotides: TGCGCCAGCAGCCAAGATCTAGGGGGCGCTGAAAAACTGTTTTTT. Translating it yields CASSQDLGGAEKLFF.

The genes are TRBV18 and TRBJ2-5, with D possibly TRBD2 on 6 matching bases. The CDR3 is made up of 15 amino acids. Germline V gives CDR1 KGHSH, CDR2 LQKENI. Deletions cut 4 bases from V and 5 bases from J, with 17 bases between. CDR3 nucleotide sequence: TGTGCCAGCTCACTCGGCGTTACCGGAGGGGAGACCCAGTACTTC. Translation: CASSLGVTGGETQYF.

This rearrangement joins TRBV27 to TRBJ2-7; 11 bases fit TRBD1. Germline CDR1 MNHEY, CDR2 SMNVEV (reference sequence). The CDR3 has 15 amino acids. Trimming removed 3 bases from V and 5 bases from J; junction bases left unmatched: 6. The CDR3 sequence is CASSFLGQGVHEQYF. The DNA of the CDR3 is TGTGCCAGCAGTTTCTTGGGACAGGGGGTCCACGAGCAGTACTTC.

J is TRBJ2-7 and V is TRBV28, with a possible D match to TRBD2 (5 bases). The CDR3 is 14 amino acids. From germline, CDR1 is MDHEN and CDR2 SYDVKM. Trimming took off 5 bases at V and 0 bases at J, with 11 bases between the two ends. The CDR3 DNA follows: TGTGCCAGCAGTCCACGGGGTCGCTCCTACGAGCAGTACTTC. Its protein is CASSPRGRSYEQYF.

This sequence joins TRBV10-3 and TRBJ2-3; 10 bases are a match to TRBD2. CDR1 is ENHRY and CDR2 is SYGVKD in the germline V gene. Trimming cost V 4 bases and J 1 base; bases outside gene matches: 5. The CDR3 is 16 amino acids. CDR3 sequence: CAISALAGEGTDTQYF. DNA for the CDR3: TGTGCCATCAGTGCCCTAGCGGGAGAGGGCACAGATACGCAGTATTTT.

The chain carries TRBV6-6 and TRBJ2-7; D perhaps matches TRBD2 (5 bases). Germline values: CDR1 MNHNY, CDR2 SVGAGI (reference sequence). V lost 6 bases and J 3 bases, leaving 15 bases between the germline ends. The CDR3 extends over 14 amino acids. CDR3 amino acids: CASRAGGSNYEQYF. As DNA, the CDR3 is TGTGCCAGCAGGGCGGGCGGGTCAAACTACGAGCAGTACTTC.

The CDR3 loop is CASTGDRGPNQPQHF. As DNA, the CDR3 is TGTGCCAGCACCGGCGACAGGGGGCCTAATCAGCCCCAGCATTTT. The V and J genes are TRBV6-1 and TRBJ1-5, with 10 nucleotides matching TRBD1. CDR3 length: 15 amino acids. The germline CDR1 and CDR2 sequences are MNHNS and SASEGT. J gave up 4 bases and V 7 bases, and 7 bases lay outside the gene matches.

The J gene is TRBJ1-2, the V gene TRBV11-3; D is perhaps TRBD1 (6 bases). Trimming stripped 0 bases from V and 8 bases from J, with 7 bases between. Germline V CDR1 and CDR2: SGHNT, YENEEA. The CDR3 loop spans 12 amino acids. CDR3 sequence reads: CASSLDGQGYTF. The CDR3 DNA reads as TGTGCCAGCAGCTTAGATGGACAGGGCTACACCTTC.

This chain uses TRBV7-2 with TRBJ1-2; TRBD1 matches at 7 bases. V was pared by 5 bases and J by 3 bases, with 3 bases of the junction left unmatched. The CDR3 has 13 amino acids. CDR1 and CDR2 (germline): SGHTA, FQGNSA. This CDR3 reads CASSVDRDYGYTF. The CDR3 DNA sequence: TGTGCCAGCAGCGTCGACAGGGACTATGGCTACACCTTC.

There are a few counts of this clone. The chain employs TRBV30 and TRBJ1-1; a possible D gene is TRBD1 (5 bases). CDR3 length: 15 residues. CDR1 GTSNPN and CDR2 SVGIG come from the germline V gene (reference sequence). V lost 4 bases to trimming and J lost 5 bases, with 20 bases between them. The CDR3 spells CAWTSTQAGRTEAFF. The CDR3 nucleotides are TGTGCCTGGACTAGTACTCAAGCGGGACGGACTGAAGCTTTCTTT.

This chain connects TRBV5-4 to TRBJ2-5; D may be TRBD2 (6 bases). CDR3 length: 14 residues. Trimming cost V 1 base and J 5 bases, with 12 bases left between them. Germline V gene sequence: CDR1 SGHNT, CDR2 YYREEE (reference sequence). The CDR3 sequence: CASSLPGDWETQYF. In DNA form, the CDR3 reads TGTGCCAGCAGCTTGCCGGGGGACTGGGAGACCCAGTACTTC.

The rearrangement links TRBV11-2 to TRBJ2-7, with 7 bases that match TRBD2. There are 15 residues in the CDR3. CDR1 SGHAT and CDR2 FQNNGV come from the germline V gene. V lost 2 bases, J lost 6 bases, and 10 bases stayed unmatched. The CDR3 region is CASSLTAGDRSEQYF. The CDR3 nucleotides read TGTGCCAGCAGCTTAACGGCGGGAGATCGAAGCGAGCAGTACTTC.